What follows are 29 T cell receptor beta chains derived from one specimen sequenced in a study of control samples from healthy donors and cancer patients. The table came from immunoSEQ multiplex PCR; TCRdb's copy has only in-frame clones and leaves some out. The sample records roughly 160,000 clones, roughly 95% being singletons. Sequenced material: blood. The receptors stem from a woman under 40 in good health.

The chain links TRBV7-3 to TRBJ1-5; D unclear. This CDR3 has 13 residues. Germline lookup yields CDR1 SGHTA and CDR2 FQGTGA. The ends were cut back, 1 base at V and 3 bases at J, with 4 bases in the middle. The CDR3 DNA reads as TGTGCCAGCAGCTTAAGCCCCAATCAGCCCCAGCATTTT. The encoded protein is CASSLSPNQPQHF.

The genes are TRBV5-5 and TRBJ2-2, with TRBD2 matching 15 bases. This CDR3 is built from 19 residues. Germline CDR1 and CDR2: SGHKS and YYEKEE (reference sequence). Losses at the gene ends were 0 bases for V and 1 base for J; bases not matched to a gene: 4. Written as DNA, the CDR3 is TGTGCCAGCAGCTTGGCCGGACTAGCGGGAGGGCAGAACACCGGGGAGCTGTTTTTT. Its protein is CASSLAGLAGGQNTGELFF.

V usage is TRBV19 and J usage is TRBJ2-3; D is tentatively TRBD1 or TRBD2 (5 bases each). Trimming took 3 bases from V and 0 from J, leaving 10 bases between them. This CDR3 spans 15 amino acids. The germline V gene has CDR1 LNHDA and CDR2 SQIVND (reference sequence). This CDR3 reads CASSIRGSSTDTQYF. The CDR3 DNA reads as TGTGCCAGTAGTATCCGGGGCTCTAGCACAGATACGCAGTATTTT.

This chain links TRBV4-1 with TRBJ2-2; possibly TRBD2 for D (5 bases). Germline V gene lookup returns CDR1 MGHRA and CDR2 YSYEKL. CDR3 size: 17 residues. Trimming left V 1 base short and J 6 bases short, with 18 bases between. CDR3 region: CASSQVWSGLYAGELFF. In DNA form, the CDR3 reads TGCGCCAGCAGCCAAGTCTGGTCTGGACTGTACGCCGGGGAGCTGTTTTTT.

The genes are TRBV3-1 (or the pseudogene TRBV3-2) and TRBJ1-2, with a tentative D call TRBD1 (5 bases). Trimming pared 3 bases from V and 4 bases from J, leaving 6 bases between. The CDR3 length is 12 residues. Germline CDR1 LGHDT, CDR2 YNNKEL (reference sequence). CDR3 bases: TGTGCCAGCAGCCACGACAGCTATGGCTACACCTTC. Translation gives CASSHDSYGYTF.

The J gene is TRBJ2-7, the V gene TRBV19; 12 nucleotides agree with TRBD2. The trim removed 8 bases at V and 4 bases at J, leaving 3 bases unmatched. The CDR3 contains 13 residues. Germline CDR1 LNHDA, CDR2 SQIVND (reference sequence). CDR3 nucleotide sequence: TGTGCCAGTGGCGGACTAGCGGGGTACGAGCAGTACTTC. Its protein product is CASGGLAGYEQYF.

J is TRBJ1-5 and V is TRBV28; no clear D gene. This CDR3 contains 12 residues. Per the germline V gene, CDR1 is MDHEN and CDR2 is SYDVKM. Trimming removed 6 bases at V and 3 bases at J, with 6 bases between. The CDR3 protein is CASRLNNQPQHF. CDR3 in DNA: TGTGCCAGCAGACTGAACAATCAGCCCCAGCATTTT.

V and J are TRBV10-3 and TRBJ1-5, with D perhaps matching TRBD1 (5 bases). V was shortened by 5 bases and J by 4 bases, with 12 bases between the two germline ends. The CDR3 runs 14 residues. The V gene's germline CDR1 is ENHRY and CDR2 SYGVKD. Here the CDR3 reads CAISLGSGNQPQHF. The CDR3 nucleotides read TGTGCCATCAGTTTAGGGTCAGGGAATCAGCCCCAGCATTTT.

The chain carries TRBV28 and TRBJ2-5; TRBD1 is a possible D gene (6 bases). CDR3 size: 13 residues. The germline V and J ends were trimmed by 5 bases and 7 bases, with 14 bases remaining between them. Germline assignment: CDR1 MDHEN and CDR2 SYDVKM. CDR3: CASSLSGEGTQYF. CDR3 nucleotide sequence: TGTGCCAGCAGTCTTTCAGGGGAAGGGACCCAGTACTTC. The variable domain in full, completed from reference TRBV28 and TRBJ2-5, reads DVKVTQSSRYLVKRTGEKVFLECVQDMDHENMFWYRQDPGLGLRLIYFSYDVKMKEKGDIPEGYSVSREKKERFSLILESASTNQTSMYLCASSLSGEGTQYFGPGTRLLVL.

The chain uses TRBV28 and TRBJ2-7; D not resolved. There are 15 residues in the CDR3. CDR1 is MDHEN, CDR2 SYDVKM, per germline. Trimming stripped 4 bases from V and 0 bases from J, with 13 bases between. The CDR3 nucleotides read TGTGCCAGCAGTTCCCCCCCCCAAAGCTCCTACGAGCAGTACTTC. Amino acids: CASSSPPQSSYEQYF.

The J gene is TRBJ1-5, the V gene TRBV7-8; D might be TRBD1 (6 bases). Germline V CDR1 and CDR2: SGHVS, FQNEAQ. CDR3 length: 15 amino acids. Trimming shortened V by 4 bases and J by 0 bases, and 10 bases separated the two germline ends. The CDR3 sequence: CASSSGQHSNQPQHF. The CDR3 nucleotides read TGTGCCAGCAGCTCGGGACAACATAGCAATCAGCCCCAGCATTTT.

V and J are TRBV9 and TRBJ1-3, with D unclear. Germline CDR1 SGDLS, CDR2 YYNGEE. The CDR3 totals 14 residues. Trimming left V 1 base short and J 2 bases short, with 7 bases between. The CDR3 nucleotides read TGTGCCAGCAGCGTACACGGGCCTGGAAACACCATATATTTT. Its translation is CASSVHGPGNTIYF.

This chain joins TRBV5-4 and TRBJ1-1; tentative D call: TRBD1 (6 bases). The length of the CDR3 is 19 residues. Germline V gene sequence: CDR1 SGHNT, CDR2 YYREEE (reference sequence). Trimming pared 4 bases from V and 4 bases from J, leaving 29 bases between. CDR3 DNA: TGTGCCAGCAGCCCCCGGGGGGGGGCCCTTACCTCCCTCAGCACTGAAGCTTTCTTT. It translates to CASSPRGGALTSLSTEAFF.

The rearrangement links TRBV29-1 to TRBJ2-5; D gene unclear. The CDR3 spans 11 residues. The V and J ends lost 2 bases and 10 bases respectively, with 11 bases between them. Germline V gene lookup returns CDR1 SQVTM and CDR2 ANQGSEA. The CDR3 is CSVELWGGQYF. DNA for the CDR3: TGCAGCGTTGAACTCTGGGGTGGCCAGTACTTC. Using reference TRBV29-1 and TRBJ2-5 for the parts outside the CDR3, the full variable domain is SAVISQKPSRDICQRGTSLTIQCQVDSQVTMMFWYRQQPGQSLTLIATANQGSEATYESGFVIDKFPISRPNLTFSTLTVSNMSPEDSSIYLCSVELWGGQYFGPGTRLLVL.

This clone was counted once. The CDR3 reads CASSVAAGQYNEQFF. In nucleotides, the CDR3 is TGTGCCAGCAGCGTAGCGGCAGGACAATACAATGAGCAGTTCTTC. This chain joins TRBV9 and TRBJ2-1; D may be TRBD1 (5 bases). In germline, CDR1 is SGDLS, CDR2 YYNGEE. The CDR3 length is 15 residues. The germline V and J ends were trimmed by 0 bases and 4 bases, with 11 bases remaining between them.

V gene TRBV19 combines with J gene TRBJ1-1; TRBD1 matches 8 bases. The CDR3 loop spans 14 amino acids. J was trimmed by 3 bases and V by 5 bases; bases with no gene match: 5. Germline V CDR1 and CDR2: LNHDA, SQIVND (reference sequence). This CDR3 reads CASSSRQGYTEAFF. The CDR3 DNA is TGTGCCAGTAGTTCGCGACAGGGGTACACTGAAGCTTTCTTT.

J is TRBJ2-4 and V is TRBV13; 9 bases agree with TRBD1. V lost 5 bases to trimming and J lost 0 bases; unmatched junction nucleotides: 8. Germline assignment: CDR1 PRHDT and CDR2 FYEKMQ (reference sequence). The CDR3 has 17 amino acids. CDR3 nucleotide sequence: TGTGCCAGCAGCCGACTGACAGGGGGAGTAGCCAAAAACATTCAGTACTTC. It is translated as CASSRLTGGVAKNIQYF.

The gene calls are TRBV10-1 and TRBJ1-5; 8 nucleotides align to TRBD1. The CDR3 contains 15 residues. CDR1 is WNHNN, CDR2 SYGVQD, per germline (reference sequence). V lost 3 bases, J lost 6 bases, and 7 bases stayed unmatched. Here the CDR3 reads CASSESRGLGQPQHF. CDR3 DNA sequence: TGCGCCAGCAGTGAATCCAGGGGGCTAGGTCAGCCCCAGCATTTT.

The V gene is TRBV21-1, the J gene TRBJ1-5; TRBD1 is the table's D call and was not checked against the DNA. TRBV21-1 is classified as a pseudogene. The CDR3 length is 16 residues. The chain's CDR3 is CASSKVSGHIAQPQHF. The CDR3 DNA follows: TGTGCCAGCAGCAAAGTGAGTGGGCATATTGCTCAGCCCCAGCATTTT.

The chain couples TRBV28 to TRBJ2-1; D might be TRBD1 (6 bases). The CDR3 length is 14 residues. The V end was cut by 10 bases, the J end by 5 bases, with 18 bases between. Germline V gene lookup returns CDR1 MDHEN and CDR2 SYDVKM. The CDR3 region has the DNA TGTGCCATCAAAAGCAGGGGAATGAACAATGAGCAGTTCTTC. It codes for CAIKSRGMNNEQFF.

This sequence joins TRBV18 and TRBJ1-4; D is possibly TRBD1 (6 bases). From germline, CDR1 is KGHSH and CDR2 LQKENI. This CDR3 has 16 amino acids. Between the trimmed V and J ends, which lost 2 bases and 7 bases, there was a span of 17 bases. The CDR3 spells CASSPYGTGASEKLFF. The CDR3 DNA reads TGTGCCAGCTCACCATATGGAACGGGGGCGAGTGAAAAACTGTTTTTT.

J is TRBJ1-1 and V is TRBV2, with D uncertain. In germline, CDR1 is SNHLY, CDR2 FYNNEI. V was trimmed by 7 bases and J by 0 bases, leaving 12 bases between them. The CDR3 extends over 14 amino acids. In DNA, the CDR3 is TGTGCCAGCACCCAAGAGACTCTGAACACTGAAGCTTTCTTT. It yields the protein CASTQETLNTEAFF.

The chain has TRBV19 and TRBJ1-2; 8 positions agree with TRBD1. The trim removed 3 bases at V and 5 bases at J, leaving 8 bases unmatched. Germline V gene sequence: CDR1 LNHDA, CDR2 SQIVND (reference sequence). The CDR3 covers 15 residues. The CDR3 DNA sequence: TGTGCCAGTAGTATCAGTTTTGGGGACAGGTATGGCTACACCTTC. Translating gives CASSISFGDRYGYTF.

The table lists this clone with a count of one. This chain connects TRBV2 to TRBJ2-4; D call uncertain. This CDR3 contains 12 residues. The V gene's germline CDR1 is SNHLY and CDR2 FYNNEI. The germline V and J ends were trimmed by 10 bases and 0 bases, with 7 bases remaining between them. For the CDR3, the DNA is TGTGCCACAAGCAAAGCCAAAAACATTCAGTACTTC. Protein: CATSKAKNIQYF.

The CDR3 coding sequence is TGTGCCAGCAGCCTCCCACAGGGGATCGATACGCAGTATTTT. This sequence encodes CASSLPQGIDTQYF. The V and J genes are TRBV11-2 and TRBJ2-3; 7 bases agree with TRBD1. V was clipped by 5 bases and J by 6 bases; unmatched bases: 8. The length of the CDR3 is 14 residues. Germline V gene lookup returns CDR1 SGHAT and CDR2 FQNNGV.

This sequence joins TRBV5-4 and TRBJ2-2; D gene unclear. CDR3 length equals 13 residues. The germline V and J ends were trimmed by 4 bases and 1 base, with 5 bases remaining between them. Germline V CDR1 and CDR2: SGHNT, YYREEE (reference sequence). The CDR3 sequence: CASSPRNTGELFF. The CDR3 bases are TGTGCCAGCAGCCCCCGGAACACCGGGGAGCTGTTTTTT.

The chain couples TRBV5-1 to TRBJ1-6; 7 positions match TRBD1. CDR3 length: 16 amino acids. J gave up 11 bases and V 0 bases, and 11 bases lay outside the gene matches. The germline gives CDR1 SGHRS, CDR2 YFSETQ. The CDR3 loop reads CASSLVWQGGVPPLHF. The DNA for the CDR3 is TGCGCCAGCAGCTTGGTTTGGCAGGGGGGAGTTCCACCCCTCCACTTT. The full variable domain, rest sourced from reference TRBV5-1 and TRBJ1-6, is KAGVTQTPRYLIKTRGQQVTLSCSPISGHRSVSWYQQTPGQGLQFLFEYFSETQRNKGNFPGRFSGRQFSNSRSEMNVSTLELGDSALYLCASSLVWQGGVPPLHFGNGTRLTVT.

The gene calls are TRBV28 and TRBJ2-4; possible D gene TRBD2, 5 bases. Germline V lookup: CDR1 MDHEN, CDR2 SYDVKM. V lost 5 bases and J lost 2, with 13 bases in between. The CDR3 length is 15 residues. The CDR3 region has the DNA TGTGCCAGCAGTGTCCCCAGAGGGCCCAAAAACATTCAGTACTTC. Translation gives CASSVPRGPKNIQYF.

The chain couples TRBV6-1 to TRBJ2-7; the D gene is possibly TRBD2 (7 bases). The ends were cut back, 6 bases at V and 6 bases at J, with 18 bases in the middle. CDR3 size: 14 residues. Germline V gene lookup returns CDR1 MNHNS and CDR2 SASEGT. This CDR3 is CASSPLGGAGEQYF. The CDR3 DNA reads TGTGCCAGCAGCCCCCTAGGGGGGGCGGGCGAGCAGTACTTC.